This TCR beta chain was observed in a study of molecular identifiers for immune sequencing clone quantification. About this clonotype: This may come from a read error, since a much larger clone is one base off.

CDR3 length: 14 residues. The germline gives CDR1 LGHNA, CDR2 YNFKEQ. TCRdb used MiXCR to reprocess the PCR reads, holding one entry per CDR3 protein. The table shows approximately 550,000 distinct CDR3 sequences, with 25% occurring only once. The TCR originated in a human donor in good health. Some libraries in this study had Jurkat cell RNA spiked in. The sequencing input was naive CD8+ T cells from blood, with Jurkat cell RNA spiked in. Subset defined: FACS-sorted CD8+CD4-CCR7+CD45RA+ naive T cells. V and J are TRBV4-2 and TRBJ2-3; TRBD1 might be the D (5 bases). The CDR3 nucleotides are TGTGCCAGCGGCCATCCCGACAGAGCAGATACGCAGTATTTT. This codes for CASGHPDRADTQYF.